Given below is one T cell receptor (beta chain) in context. This clone came up a few times. What antigen it recognizes has not been identified. Base-call qualities are not available, and no considerably larger clone is one nucleotide away. Participants in the prospective study were aged roughly 18 to 100 years, lived in under 30 United States geographic areas, and enrolled through a virtual design. In the prospective study, participants were assigned to cohorts based on the clinical history participants reported in a screening survey and a study questionnaire. For ImmuneRACE Cohort 3, a participant was defined as recovered based on two consecutive negative NP/OP PCR tests, clearance by a healthcare professional, or resolution of symptoms. Each participant in the prospective study had whole blood, serum and a nasopharyngeal or oropharyngeal swab collected by mobile phlebotomists. Over an approximately 2-month period, participants in the prospective study had the option of providing additional blood draws and questionnaires. Before DNA extraction, blood samples from the prospective study were shipped at room temperature or frozen.

The record originates from a study of blood T cell repertoires in COVID-19 (dated by TCRdb to 2018 to 2020). Regarding the complete study: The collaborator samples originated in the United States, Italy and Spain and spanned the acute and convalescent phases of COVID-19. The prospective study material was composed of cDNA or gDNA derived from T cells, B-cell-depleted T cells, or PBMCs. Deeply sampled blood TCRbeta repertoires from subjects exposed to, actively infected with, or recovered from COVID-19 were included in the dataset. The repertoires were released in a freely available public database intended as a resource for research on the immune response to SARS-CoV-2. Samples came from the ongoing ImmuneRACE study (first 160 participants) plus 1,254 subjects from 6 global collaborators. The sample metadata nearly always contained a de-identified subject ID, COVID-19 status, age in years and sex. Where available, HLA class I and class II types were obtained from metadata supplied by the sample provider rather than from assay-based typing.

What the work shows at the level of the full study, not this receptor alone: How much clinical and demographic metadata was included differed by source and by participant, and the metadata was provided uncurated.

The CDR3, cysteine through phenylalanine, is 15 amino acids long. Just the 45-base CDR3 DNA is kept, in frame starting at base 1. For CDR1 and CDR2, the germline V gene lists MGHRA and YSYEKL. V and J lose 0 bases and 4 bases, and a span of 12 bases separates them. TCRbeta CDR3 regions were amplified from genomic DNA using the immunoSEQ Assay, a bias-controlled multiplex PCR. Regarding the original processing steps: The number of nucleated cells in each sample was estimated from the amplification of reference gene primers within the assay. Sequence reads were collapsed and filtered to measure the absolute abundance of every unique TCRbeta CDR3 rearrangement. For each sample, productive Simpson clonality was calculated as the square root of Simpson's diversity index over productive rearrangements. TCRdb obtained this table from immuneACCESS and retained in-frame rearrangements with V and J assigned. These tables miss some clones; where compared with another copy, unresolved V genes account for less than half of the shortfall, and the remainder is unexplained. V and J calls and clone size follow that table, whereas D and trimming were derived from the DNA. This sample is represented by about 140,000 clones; roughly 85% of them were singletons. The ten largest make up just under 3% of the sample.

This clonotype was sampled from a woman in her forties or fifties who had recovered from COVID-19. The sequenced sample was PBMCs or T cells enriched from blood (not recorded which). Rearrangement joined TRBV4-1 to TRBJ1-2, with no confidently assigned D gene. The DNA sequence follows: TGCGCCAGCAGCCAAGAGGTAAACCGAGTCTATGGCTACACCTTC. This codes for CASSQEVNRVYGYTF.